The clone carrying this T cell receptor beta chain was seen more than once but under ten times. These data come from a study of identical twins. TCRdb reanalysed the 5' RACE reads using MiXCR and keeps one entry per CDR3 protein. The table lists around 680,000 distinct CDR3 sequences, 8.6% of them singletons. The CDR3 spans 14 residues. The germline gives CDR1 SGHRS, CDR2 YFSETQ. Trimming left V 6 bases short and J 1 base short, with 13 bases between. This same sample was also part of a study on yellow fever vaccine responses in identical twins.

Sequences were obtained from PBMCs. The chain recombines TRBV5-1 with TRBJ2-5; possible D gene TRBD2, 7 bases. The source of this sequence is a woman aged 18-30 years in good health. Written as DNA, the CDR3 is TGCGCCAGCAACAAAGGGGGGGGCCAAGAGACCCAGTACTTC. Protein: CASNKGGGQETQYF. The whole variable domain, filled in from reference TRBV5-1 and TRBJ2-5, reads KAGVTQTPRYLIKTRGQQVTLSCSPISGHRSVSWYQQTPGQGLQFLFEYFSETQRNKGNFPGRFSGRQFSNSRSEMNVSTLELGDSALYLCASNKGGGQETQYFGPGTRLLVL.